The 25 T cell receptor beta chains below all came from one sample that was sequenced in a study of T cell changes during pregnancy in multiple sclerosis (dated by TCRdb to between 2019 and 2020). The library was obtained by the immunoSEQ multiplex PCR assay. TCRdb limited this immuneACCESS table to in-frame rearrangements with V and J called. A share of clones is missing; checked studies link under half to unresolved V genes, and the rest is unexplained. For this sample there are roughly 46,000 clones; about 94% appear just once. The ten largest clones add up to less than 5% of the sample. This sample comprised CD8+ T cells from peripheral blood mononuclear cells, obtained in the first trimester of pregnancy. Source of these receptors: a female donor with multiple sclerosis, enrolled in a pregnancy study.

V gene TRBV5-4 combines with J gene TRBJ1-1; 12 bases are a match to TRBD1. CDR1 and CDR2 from the germline V gene are SGHNT and YYREEE (reference sequence). Trimming took 4 bases from V and 0 from J; bases not matched to a gene: 4. The CDR3 is made up of 16 amino acids. This chain's CDR3 is CASSPGTGGMNTEAFF. The CDR3 coding sequence is TGTGCCAGCAGCCCCGGGACAGGGGGCATGAACACTGAAGCTTTCTTT.

This chain uses TRBV2 with TRBJ2-3; D is possibly TRBD1 (5 bases). V was trimmed by 4 bases and J by 2 bases, leaving 7 bases between them. Germline V gene data show CDR1 as SNHLY and CDR2 as FYNNEI. This CDR3 has 13 residues. The CDR3, as DNA: TGTGCCAGCAGTGGGACACTCACAGATACGCAGTATTTT. This codes for CASSGTLTDTQYF.

This chain uses TRBV6-1 with TRBJ2-3, with 11 bases that match TRBD2. The CDR3 extends over 17 amino acids. After removal of 3 bases from V and 1 base from J, the junction contained 6 bases not matched to a gene. Germline V lookup: CDR1 MNHNS, CDR2 SASEGT. CDR3 DNA: TGTGCCAGCAGTGAGGTAGCGGGAGGGCCGGGCACAGATACGCAGTATTTT. Translation: CASSEVAGGPGTDTQYF.

J is TRBJ2-1 and V is TRBV27, with D possibly matching TRBD2 (6 bases). Germline lookup yields CDR1 MNHEY and CDR2 SMNVEV (reference sequence). CDR3 length: 15 residues. The V and J ends lost 6 bases and 4 bases respectively, with 16 bases between them. The CDR3 nucleotides read TGTGCCAGCAGCCTCCCGGGACTGCCATACAATGAGCAGTTCTTC. Protein: CASSLPGLPYNEQFF.

The rearrangement links TRBV18 to TRBJ2-1; 10 bases are shared with TRBD1. Germline CDR1 is KGHSH and CDR2 is LQKENI. The trim removed 2 bases at V and 6 bases at J, leaving 7 bases unmatched. The CDR3 is 16 amino acids. The CDR3 sequence is CASSPYGQGEFNEQFF. The DNA for the CDR3 is TGTGCCAGCTCACCATATGGACAGGGGGAGTTCAATGAGCAGTTCTTC.

The rearrangement links TRBV10-3 to TRBJ1-2; 9 positions match TRBD1. The CDR3 extends over 15 amino acids. Germline CDR1 is ENHRY and CDR2 is SYGVKD. Losses at the gene ends were 3 bases for V and 7 bases for J; bases not matched to a gene: 9. The CDR3, as DNA: TGTGCCATCAGTGACAAACAGGGGGCAGCTCTTGGCTACACCTTC. It encodes CAISDKQGAALGYTF.

The J gene is TRBJ1-2, the V gene TRBV4-3; perhaps TRBD1 as D (5 bases). The CDR3 has 18 residues. Trimming pared 2 bases from V and 3 bases from J, leaving 22 bases between. CDR1 is LGHNA, CDR2 YSLEER, per germline. This CDR3 is CASSQRGSGPSRDYGYTF. The CDR3 region has the DNA TGCGCCAGCAGCCAAAGGGGATCAGGTCCCTCAAGGGACTATGGCTACACCTTC.

The chain is built from TRBV15 and TRBJ2-7; possible D gene TRBD2, 5 bases. The CDR3 totals 14 residues. The V end lost 5 bases, the J end lost 0 bases, and 11 bases lay between the germline ends. The V gene's germline CDR1 is LNHNV and CDR2 YYDKDF (reference sequence). CDR3 loop: CATSERGGSYEQYF. CDR3 nucleotide sequence: TGTGCCACCAGCGAGCGCGGAGGCTCCTACGAGCAGTACTTC.

This sequence joins TRBV29-1 and TRBJ2-3; 7 bases map to TRBD2. The CDR3 covers 16 residues. Germline V lookup: CDR1 SQVTM, CDR2 ANQGSEA. V shed 2 bases, J shed 2 bases, and the junction held 10 bases outside the gene matches. In DNA form, the CDR3 reads TGCAGCGTTGAATTTTCAGGACTAGGGCTCACAGATACGCAGTATTTT. It codes for CSVEFSGLGLTDTQYF.

The chain combines TRBV4-3 with TRBJ1-4; maybe TRBD1 (5 bases). CDR1 is LGHNA, CDR2 YSLEER, per germline. Trimming left V 0 bases short and J 4 bases short, with 21 bases between. The CDR3 length is 19 residues. The CDR3 loop is CASSQEKGLGGILNEKLFF. The CDR3 DNA reads as TGCGCCAGCAGCCAAGAAAAAGGGCTTGGGGGGATCCTTAATGAAAAACTGTTTTTT.

The J gene is TRBJ2-1, the V gene TRBV7-3, with D maybe TRBD2 (5 bases). Trimming stripped 2 bases from V and 7 bases from J, with 9 bases between. The germline V gene has CDR1 SGHTA and CDR2 FQGTGA. The CDR3 covers 13 residues. The CDR3 bases are TGTGCCAGCAGCTTAGAGGGTGGGAATGAGCAGTTCTTC. It yields the protein CASSLEGGNEQFF.

This rearrangement joins TRBV4-1 to TRBJ2-1, with D possibly TRBD1 on 6 matching bases. The V and J ends lost 4 bases and 12 bases respectively, with 10 bases between them. CDR1 and CDR2 (germline): MGHRA, YSYEKL. The CDR3 has 11 residues. CDR3 amino acids: CASSRQGSQFF. As DNA, the CDR3 is TGCGCCAGCAGCCGCCAGGGGTCGCAGTTCTTC.

V is TRBV19 and J is TRBJ2-1; 12 nucleotides align to TRBD2. CDR3 length: 17 residues. Germline V gene data show CDR1 as LNHDA and CDR2 as SQIVND (reference sequence). Trimming at V came to 5 bases and at J to 0 bases, leaving 5 bases not matched to a gene. CDR3 sequence: CASSGGLAGHSYNEQFF. CDR3 DNA sequence: TGTGCCAGTAGTGGAGGACTAGCGGGGCACTCCTACAATGAGCAGTTCTTC.

A remark on this clone: At one end the junction does not follow the germline gene, possibly because of a read error. The gene calls are TRBV6-1 and TRBJ2-7; TRBD1 aligns across 10 bases. The CDR3 runs 10 residues. Germline V gives CDR1 MNHNS, CDR2 SASEGT. CDR3: CATSGTGEHF. CDR3 nucleotides: TGTGCCACCTCCGGGACAGGGGAGCACTTC.

The chain joins TRBV9 to TRBJ1-2, with TRBD1 identical over 9 bases. Trimming took 7 bases from V and 8 from J; bases not matched to a gene: 6. CDR3 size: 12 residues. Germline values: CDR1 SGDLS, CDR2 YYNGEE. Here the CDR3 reads CASGGQGSGYTF. DNA of the CDR3: TGTGCCAGCGGAGGACAGGGGAGCGGCTACACCTTC.

This chain connects TRBV5-1 to TRBJ2-1; perhaps TRBD2 as D (6 bases). Per germline, CDR1 SGHRS and CDR2 YFSETQ. Deletions cut 0 bases from V and 3 bases from J, with 13 bases between. This CDR3 has 16 amino acids. CDR3 in DNA: TGCGCCAGCAGCTTGGTTTCCGGCGGGGTCTACAATGAGCAGTTCTTC. Its protein is CASSLVSGGVYNEQFF.

This chain uses TRBV27 with TRBJ1-2; D perhaps matches TRBD1 (5 bases). This CDR3 is 13 amino acids long. Trimming removed 5 bases at V and 4 bases at J, with 11 bases between. CDR1 and CDR2 (germline): MNHEY, SMNVEV (reference sequence). The CDR3 DNA is TGTGCCAGCAGTCAAAAGGGGATCTATGGCTACACCTTC. Amino acid sequence: CASSQKGIYGYTF.

This clone has just a few counts. The rearrangement uses TRBV7-9 and TRBJ1-1; 8 bases line up with TRBD1. V trimming: 5 bases; J trimming: 6 bases; junction bases outside the gene matches: 5. The CDR3 is made up of 13 amino acids. CDR1 and CDR2 from the germline V gene are SEHNR and FQNEAQ (reference sequence). The CDR3 reads CASSPSTGAEAFF. The CDR3 coding sequence is TGTGCCAGCAGCCCATCGACAGGGGCTGAAGCTTTCTTT.

V is TRBV7-3 and J is TRBJ2-1; the match to TRBD2 covers 7 bases. The CDR3 has 16 residues. V trimming: 5 bases; J trimming: 5 bases; junction bases outside the gene matches: 12. Per the germline V gene, CDR1 is SGHTA and CDR2 is FQGTGA. CDR3: CASSLQSTSLHNEQFF. CDR3 sequence (DNA): TGTGCCAGCAGCCTACAGTCGACTAGCCTCCACAATGAGCAGTTCTTC.

The V call is TRBV4-2, the J call TRBJ1-5; no definite D call. Germline loops: CDR1 LGHNA, CDR2 YNFKEQ. The CDR3 spans 19 residues. Between the trimmed V and J ends, which lost 4 bases and 1 base, there was a span of 23 bases. DNA for the CDR3: TGTGCCAGCAGCCCCAAGGCGGTGACACGGGGTAAAAGCAATCAGCCCCAGCATTTT. The encoded protein is CASSPKAVTRGKSNQPQHF.

The table lists this clone with a count of one. V is TRBV14 and J is TRBJ1-6, with 8 nucleotides matching TRBD1. The CDR3 is 15 amino acids. V was clipped by 2 bases and J by 9 bases; unmatched bases: 6. Germline CDR1 and CDR2: SGHDN and FVKESK. The chain's CDR3 is CASSQRTGMASPLHF. The CDR3 DNA reads TGTGCCAGCAGCCAACGGACAGGGATGGCTTCACCCCTCCACTTT. Full variable domain (remainder filled in from reference TRBV14 and TRBJ1-6): EAGVTQFPSHSVIEKGQTVTLRCDPISGHDNLYWYRRVMGKEIKFLLHFVKESKQDESGMPNNRFLAERTGGTYSTLKVQPAELEDSGVYFCASSQRTGMASPLHFGNGTRLTVT.

This chain links TRBV11-2 with TRBJ1-1; D gene unclear. Germline loops: CDR1 SGHAT, CDR2 FQNNGV. This CDR3 comprises 15 residues. The V end lost 0 bases, the J end lost 7 bases, and 15 bases lay between the germline ends. The CDR3 nucleotides read TGTGCCAGCAGCTTAGAACTGGCCCCGGGGATTGAAGCTTTCTTT. It translates to CASSLELAPGIEAFF.

Only a few counts were recorded for this clone. This chain joins TRBV7-7 and TRBJ2-2; 8 nucleotides match TRBD1. The CDR3 runs to 15 residues. V shed 5 bases and J 5 bases; nucleotides not matched to a gene: 7. CDR1 and CDR2 (germline): SSHAT, FNYEAQ (reference sequence). The CDR3 DNA sequence: TGTGCCAGCAGCGTGGGACAGGTCAGGACCGGGGAGCTGTTTTTT. It codes for CASSVGQVRTGELFF.

The rearrangement joins TRBV7-6 to TRBJ2-7, with D maybe TRBD1 (6 bases). This CDR3 has 14 amino acids. Germline CDR1 reads SGHVS; CDR2 reads FNYEAQ. The V gene lost 5 bases and the J gene lost 0 bases, with 11 bases spanning the gap. The CDR3 spells CASSPRGPSYEQYF. DNA of the CDR3: TGTGCCAGCAGCCCCAGGGGACCCTCCTACGAGCAGTACTTC.

The chain employs TRBV28 and TRBJ1-5; perhaps TRBD1 as D (5 bases). The CDR3 runs to 16 residues. CDR1 MDHEN and CDR2 SYDVKM come from the germline V gene. With 3 bases removed from V and 3 bases from J, the gap between germline ends came to 15 bases. The CDR3 here is CASSFFSRQINQPQHF. The DNA of the CDR3 is TGTGCCAGCAGTTTTTTCAGTCGACAGATCAATCAGCCCCAGCATTTT.